This T cell receptor beta chain was sequenced during a study of T cell repertoires in cytomegalovirus infection (dated by TCRdb to the late 2010s). With regard to the full study: Donor HLA type was relevant to the analysis, because carriage of CMV infection together with the matching HLA type was indicated by public TCR beta signatures.

As regards this clonotype: This receptor's antigen is unknown. Base qualities are not at hand, and no much larger clone is one base apart.

Paper-wide results and their limitations: In the ex vivo response, HLA-C-restricted CMV-specific TCR beta clonotypes were dominant, and in two of eight donors the single most frequent clonotype came from this HLA-C-restricted group. Cumulative frequency of public TCR beta family members discriminated carriers of CMV infection plus the relevant HLA type in this cohort and an independent approximately 360-donor cohort.

Sequencing used an Illumina HiSeq 1500. TCRdb applied fastp at Q25 and MiXCR to the public reads, then kept only in-frame beta chains. Rows are unified per CDR3 protein, each entry keeping the most common DNA and genes. The sample table shows about 490,000 distinct CDR3 sequences, and more than 15% are seen once. Under 30% of the sample is taken by the ten largest. The sample consisted of CD8+ T cells from PBMCs. The origin of this receptor is a human donor in good health (CMV status not recorded). Some clones in this sample may be carry-over from other donors' samples.

CDR3 protein: CSVVLTYSGNTIYF. The base sequence is TGCAGCGTTGTTTTAACTTACTCTGGAAACACCATATATTTT. The chain links TRBV29-1 with TRBJ1-3; the D gene remains uncertain. For CDR1 and CDR2, the germline V gene lists SQVTM and ANQGSEA. Its CDR3 holds 14 amino acids, cysteine through phenylalanine. Only the CDR3 part of the read is kept: 42 bases, read in frame from the first base. V and J are truncated by 4 bases and 0 bases respectively, leaving an intervening sequence of 10 bases.